This T cell receptor beta chain derives from a study of immune cell composition in non-small cell lung cancer. Study findings and constraints: Tumour TCR-beta clonality showed no significant link to smoking pack-years. Lung squamous cell carcinoma tumours had significantly higher top 10 clone scores and productive clonality than lung adenocarcinoma. Tumour-associated clones >0.5% occurred in about a third of adenocarcinomas, less than 80% of squamous. Dominant in vivo tumour-associated clones were not shown to share tumour-reactive sequences.

In the case of this clone: Its antigen remains unidentified.

The V segment lost 3 bases and the J segment 7 bases; nucleotides outside the gene matches: 11. CDR1 is LGHNA and CDR2 is YNFKEQ in the germline V gene. The CDR3 sequence is 15 residues long. TCRdb's copy holds only in-frame clones and misses some; the assay was immunoSEQ multiplex PCR. The table records about 7,500 clones, roughly 70% of them present only once. The TCR was taken from a human donor with non-small cell lung cancer. Input material: lung tumor tissue. V is TRBV4-2 and J is TRBJ1-1; 7 bases fit TRBD1. This chain's CDR3 is CASSQGQIRRDEAFF. The CDR3 bases are TGTGCCAGCAGCCAGGGACAGATAAGAAGAGATGAAGCTTTCTTT.